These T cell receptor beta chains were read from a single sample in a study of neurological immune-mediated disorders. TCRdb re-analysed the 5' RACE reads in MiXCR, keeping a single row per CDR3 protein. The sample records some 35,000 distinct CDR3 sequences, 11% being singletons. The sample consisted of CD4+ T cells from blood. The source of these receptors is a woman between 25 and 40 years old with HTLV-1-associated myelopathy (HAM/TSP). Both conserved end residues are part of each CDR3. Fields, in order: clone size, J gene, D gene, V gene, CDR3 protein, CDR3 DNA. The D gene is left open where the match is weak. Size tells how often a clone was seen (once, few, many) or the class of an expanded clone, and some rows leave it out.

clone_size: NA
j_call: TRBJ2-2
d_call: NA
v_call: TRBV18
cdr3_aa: CASSPLTINTGDLFF
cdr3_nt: TGTGCCAGCTCACCTTTGACCATCAACACCGGGGATCTGTTTTTT

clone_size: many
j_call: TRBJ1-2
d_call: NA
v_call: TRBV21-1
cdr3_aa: CASSKRDRDRGLDDYGYTF
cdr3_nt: TGTGCCAGCAGCAAGAGGGACCGGGACAGGGGGCTGGATGACTATGGCTACACCTTC

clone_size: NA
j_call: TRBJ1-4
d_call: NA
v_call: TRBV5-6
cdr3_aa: CASSWDMGARGEKLFF
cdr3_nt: TGTGCCAGCAGCTGGGACATGGGGGCAAGGGGTGAAAAACTGTTTTTT

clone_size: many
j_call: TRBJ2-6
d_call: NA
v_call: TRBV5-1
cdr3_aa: CASSWTTYQYSGANVLTF
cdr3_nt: TGCGCCAGCAGCTGGACGACATATCAATACTCTGGGGCCAACGTCCTGACTTTC

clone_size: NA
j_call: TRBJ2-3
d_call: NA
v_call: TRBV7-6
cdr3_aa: CASSSGRGRSDTQYF
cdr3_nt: TGTGCCAGCAGCTCGGGGAGGGGGCGATCAGATACGCAGTATTTT

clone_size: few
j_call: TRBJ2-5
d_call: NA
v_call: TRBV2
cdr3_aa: CASSEQQGSETQYF
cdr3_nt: TGTGCCAGCAGTGAGCAACAGGGTTCGGAGACCCAGTACTTC

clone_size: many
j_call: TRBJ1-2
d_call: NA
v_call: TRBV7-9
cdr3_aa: CASRSDRALRGYTF
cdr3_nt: TGTGCCAGCCGATCTGACAGAGCCTTGAGGGGCTACACCTTC

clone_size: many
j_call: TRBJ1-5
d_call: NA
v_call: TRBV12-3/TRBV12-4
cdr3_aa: CASSGHQHQPQHF
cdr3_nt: TGTGCCAGCAGTGGGCACCAACATCAGCCCCAGCATTTT

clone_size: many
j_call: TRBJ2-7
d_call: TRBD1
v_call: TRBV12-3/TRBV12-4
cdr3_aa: CASSFGDRTPNYEQYF
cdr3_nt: TGTGCCAGCAGTTTTGGGGACAGGACCCCTAACTACGAGCAGTACTTC

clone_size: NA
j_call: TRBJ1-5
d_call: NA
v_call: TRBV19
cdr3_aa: CASTWGAEPFQPQHF
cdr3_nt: TGTGCCAGTACCTGGGGGGCAGAACCCTTCCAGCCCCAGCATTTT

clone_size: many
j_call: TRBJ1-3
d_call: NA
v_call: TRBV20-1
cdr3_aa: CSARAGSSGNTIYF
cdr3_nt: TGCAGTGCTAGAGCAGGGAGCTCTGGAAACACCATATATTTT

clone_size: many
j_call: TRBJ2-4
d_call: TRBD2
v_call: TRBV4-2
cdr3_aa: CASSLRPGGANIQYF
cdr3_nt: TGTGCCAGCAGCCTCCGCCCGGGGGGGGCGAACATTCAGTACTTC

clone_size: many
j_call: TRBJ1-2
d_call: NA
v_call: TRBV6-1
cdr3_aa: CASSEGAPNYGYTF
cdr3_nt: TGTGCCAGCAGTGAGGGGGCACCTAACTATGGCTACACCTTC

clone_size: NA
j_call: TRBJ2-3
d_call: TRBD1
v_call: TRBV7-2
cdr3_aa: CASSLGLTGGSDTQYF
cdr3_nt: TGTGCCAGCAGCTTAGGGCTCACAGGGGGCTCAGATACGCAGTATTTT

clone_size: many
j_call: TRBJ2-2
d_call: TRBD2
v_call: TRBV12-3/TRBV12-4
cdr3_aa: CASSLGTSGGPGELFF
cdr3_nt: TGTGCCAGCAGTTTAGGGACTAGCGGGGGGCCCGGGGAGCTGTTTTTT

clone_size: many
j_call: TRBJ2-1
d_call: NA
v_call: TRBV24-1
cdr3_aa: CATSDPPNEQFF
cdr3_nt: TGTGCCACCAGTGACCCGCCTAATGAGCAGTTCTTC

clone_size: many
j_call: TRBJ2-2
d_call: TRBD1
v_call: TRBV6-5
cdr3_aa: CASRSRGQRPNTGELFF
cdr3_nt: TGTGCCAGCAGGTCAAGGGGACAGCGCCCAAACACCGGGGAGCTGTTTTTT

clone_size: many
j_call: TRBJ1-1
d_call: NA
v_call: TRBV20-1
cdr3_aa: CSAPGGKSTEAFF
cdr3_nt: TGCAGTGCCCCGGGGGGGAAGAGCACTGAAGCTTTCTTT

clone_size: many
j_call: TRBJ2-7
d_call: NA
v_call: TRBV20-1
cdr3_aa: CSARARVFPYEQYF
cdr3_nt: TGCAGTGCTAGGGCCAGGGTATTCCCCTACGAGCAGTACTTC

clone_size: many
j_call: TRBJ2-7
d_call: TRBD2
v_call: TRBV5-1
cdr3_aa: CASSSERGGRGEQYF
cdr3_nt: TGCGCCAGCAGTTCGGAGCGGGGGGGGCGCGGCGAGCAGTACTTC

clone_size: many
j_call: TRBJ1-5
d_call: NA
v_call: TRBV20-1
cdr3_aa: CSARRDTGENQPQHF
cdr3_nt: TGCAGTGCACGTCGGGACACCGGGGAGAATCAGCCCCAGCATTTT

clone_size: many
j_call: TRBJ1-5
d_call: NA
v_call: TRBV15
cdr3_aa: CATSRVPSQPQHF
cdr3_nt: TGTGCCACCAGCAGAGTTCCCAGTCAGCCCCAGCATTTT

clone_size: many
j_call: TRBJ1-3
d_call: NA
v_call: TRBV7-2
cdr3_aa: CASSLAPSTGRRGNTIYF
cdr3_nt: TGTGCCAGCAGCTTAGCCCCTTCAACAGGGCGGCGTGGAAACACCATATATTTT

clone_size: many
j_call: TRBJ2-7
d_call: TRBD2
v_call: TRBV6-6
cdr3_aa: CASSYVGGGTYEQYF
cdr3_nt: TGTGCCAGCAGTTACGTCGGCGGGGGGACCTACGAGCAGTACTTC

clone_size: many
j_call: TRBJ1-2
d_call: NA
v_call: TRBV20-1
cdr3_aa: CSASPGSQTGGYTF
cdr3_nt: TGCAGTGCTAGCCCCGGATCCCAAACGGGGGGCTACACCTTC

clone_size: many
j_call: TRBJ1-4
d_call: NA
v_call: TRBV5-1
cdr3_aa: CASSLFPGEKLFF
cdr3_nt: TGCGCCAGCAGCTTGTTCCCGGGTGAAAAACTGTTTTTT

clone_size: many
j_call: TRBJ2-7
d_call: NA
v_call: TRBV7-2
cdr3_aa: CASSFKAASSYEQYF
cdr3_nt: TGTGCCAGCAGCTTTAAGGCAGCTAGCTCCTACGAGCAGTACTTC

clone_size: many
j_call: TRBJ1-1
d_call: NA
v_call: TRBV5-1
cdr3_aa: CASSIGGLVNTEAFF
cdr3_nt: TGCGCCAGCAGTATAGGGGGTTTGGTGAACACTGAAGCTTTCTTT

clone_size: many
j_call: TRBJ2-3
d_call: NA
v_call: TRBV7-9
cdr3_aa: CASSFPSPDTQYF
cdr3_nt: TGTGCCAGCAGCTTTCCTTCCCCAGATACGCAGTATTTT

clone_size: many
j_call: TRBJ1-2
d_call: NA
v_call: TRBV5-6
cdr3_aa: CASSLARGTSKANYGYTF
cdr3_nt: TGTGCCAGCAGCTTGGCCCGGGGGACTTCTAAAGCTAACTATGGCTACACCTTC

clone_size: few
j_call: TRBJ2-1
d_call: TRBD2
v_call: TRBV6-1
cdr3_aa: CASSTGTSGFEQFF
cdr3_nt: TGTGCCAGCAGCACCGGGACTAGCGGCTTTGAGCAGTTCTTC

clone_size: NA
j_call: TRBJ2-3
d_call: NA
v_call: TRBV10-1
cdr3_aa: CTSSAGGEDTQYF
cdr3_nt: TGCACCAGCAGTGCAGGAGGGGAGGATACGCAGTATTTC

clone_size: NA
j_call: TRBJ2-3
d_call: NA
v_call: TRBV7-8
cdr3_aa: CASSFGRCTDTQYF
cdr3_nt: TGTGCCAGCAGCTTTGGCAGGTGCACAGATACGCAGTATTTT

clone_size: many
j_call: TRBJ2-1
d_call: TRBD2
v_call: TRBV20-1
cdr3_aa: CSAYSIAGGYNEQFF
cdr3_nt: TGCAGTGCTTACAGTATAGCGGGGGGTTACAATGAGCAGTTCTTC

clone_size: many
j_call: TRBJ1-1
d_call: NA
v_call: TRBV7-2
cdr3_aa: CASSHSPGMNTEAFF
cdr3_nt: TGTGCCAGCAGCCACTCCCCGGGAATGAACACTGAAGCTTTCTTT

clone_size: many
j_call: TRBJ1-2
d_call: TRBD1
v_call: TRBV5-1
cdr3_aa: CASSLGPGGQDFTF
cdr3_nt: TGCGCCAGCAGCTTGGGGCCAGGGGGCCAAGACTTCACCTTC

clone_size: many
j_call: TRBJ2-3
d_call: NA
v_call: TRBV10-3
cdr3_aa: CAISEPQVRGSTDTQYF
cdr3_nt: TGTGCCATCAGTGAGCCCCAGGTGAGGGGAAGCACAGATACGCAGTATTTT

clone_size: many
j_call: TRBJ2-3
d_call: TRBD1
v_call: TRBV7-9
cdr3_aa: CASSRTRQGSSTDTQYF
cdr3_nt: TGTGCCAGCAGCCGGACCCGACAGGGATCTAGCACAGATACGCAGTATTTT

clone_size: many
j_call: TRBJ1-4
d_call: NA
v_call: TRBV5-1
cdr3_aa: CASSGTGTTNEKLFF
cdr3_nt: TGCGCCAGCAGCGGGACCGGGACAACTAATGAAAAACTGTTTTTT

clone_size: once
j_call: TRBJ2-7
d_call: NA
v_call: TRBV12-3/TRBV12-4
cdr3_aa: CASSLGIYEQYF
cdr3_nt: TGTGCCAGCAGTTTGGGCATCTACGAGCAGTACTTC

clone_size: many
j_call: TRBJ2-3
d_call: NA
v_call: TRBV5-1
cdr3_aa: CASSLDGGTDTQYF
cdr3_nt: TGCGCCAGCAGTCTCGATGGAGGTACAGATACGCAGTATTTT

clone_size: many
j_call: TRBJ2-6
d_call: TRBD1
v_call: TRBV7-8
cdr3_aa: CASSWTQGAGANVLTF
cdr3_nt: TGTGCCAGCAGCTGGACCCAGGGGGCTGGGGCCAACGTCCTGACTTTC

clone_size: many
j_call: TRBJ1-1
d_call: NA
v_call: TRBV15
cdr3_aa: CATSRSLLGAEAFF
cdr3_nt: TGTGCCACCAGCAGATCTCTATTGGGCGCTGAAGCTTTCTTT

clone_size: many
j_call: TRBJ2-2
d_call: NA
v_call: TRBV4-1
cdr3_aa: CASSRGQFFTGELFF
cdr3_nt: TGCGCCAGCAGCCGTGGACAGTTCTTCACCGGGGAGCTGTTTTTT

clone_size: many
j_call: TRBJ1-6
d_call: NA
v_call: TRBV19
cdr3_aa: CASSTHRDSPLHF
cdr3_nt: TGTGCCAGTAGTACTCACAGGGACTCACCCCTCCACTTT

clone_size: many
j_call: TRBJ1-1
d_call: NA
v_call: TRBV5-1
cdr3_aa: CASSLGRTRNTEAFF
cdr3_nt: TGCGCCAGCAGCCTAGGACGGACTAGGAACACTGAAGCTTTCTTT

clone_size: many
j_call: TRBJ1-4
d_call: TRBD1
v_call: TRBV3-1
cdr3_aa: CASSQLNRGLGEKLFF
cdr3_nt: TGTGCCAGCAGCCAATTGAACAGGGGGCTGGGAGAAAAACTGTTTTTT

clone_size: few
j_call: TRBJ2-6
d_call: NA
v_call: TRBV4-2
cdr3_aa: CASSPDFSGANVLTF
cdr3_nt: TGTGCCAGCAGCCCGGACTTCTCTGGGGCCAACGTCCTGACTTTC

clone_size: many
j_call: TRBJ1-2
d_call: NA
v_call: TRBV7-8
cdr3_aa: CASSRGHGNFYGYTF
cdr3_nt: TGTGCCAGCAGCCGCGGACACGGCAATTTTTACGGCTACACCTTC

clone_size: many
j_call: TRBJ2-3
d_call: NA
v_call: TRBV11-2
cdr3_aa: CASSPGDRRSTDTQYF
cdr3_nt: TGTGCCAGCAGCCCGGGGGACCGACGTAGCACAGATACGCAGTATTTT

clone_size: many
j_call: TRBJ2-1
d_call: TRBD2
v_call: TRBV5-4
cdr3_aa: CATSRDYSYNEQFF
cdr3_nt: TGTGCCACGTCCCGGGACTACTCCTACAATGAGCAGTTCTTC

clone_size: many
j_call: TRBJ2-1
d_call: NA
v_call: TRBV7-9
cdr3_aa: CASSHRQSYNEQFF
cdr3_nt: TGTGCCAGCAGCCACCGACAGAGTTACAATGAGCAGTTCTTC

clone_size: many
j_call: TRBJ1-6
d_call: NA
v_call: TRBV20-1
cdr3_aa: CSAGTQGLNSPLHF
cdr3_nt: TGCAGTGCTGGGACTCAGGGCCTGAATTCACCCCTCCACTTT

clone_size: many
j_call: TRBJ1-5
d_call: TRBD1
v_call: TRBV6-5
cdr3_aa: CASSYSGQGNQPQHF
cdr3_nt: TGTGCCAGCAGTTACTCGGGACAGGGGAATCAGCCCCAGCATTTT

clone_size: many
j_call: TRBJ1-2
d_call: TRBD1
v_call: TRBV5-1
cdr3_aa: CASSLTGGGGYTF
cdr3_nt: TGCGCCAGCAGCTTAACAGGGGGTGGAGGCTACACCTTC

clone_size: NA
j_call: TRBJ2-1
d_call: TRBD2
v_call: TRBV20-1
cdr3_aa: CSARRVSGGANEQLF
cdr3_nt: TGCAGTGCTAGAAGAGTTAGCGGGGGGGCGAATGAGCAGTTATTC

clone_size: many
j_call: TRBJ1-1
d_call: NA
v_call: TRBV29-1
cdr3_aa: CSVHPTDNTEAFF
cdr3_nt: TGCAGCGTTCACCCCACGGATAACACTGAAGCTTTCTTT

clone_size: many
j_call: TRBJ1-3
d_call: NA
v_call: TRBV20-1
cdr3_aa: CSAREGHARASGNTIYF
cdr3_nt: TGCAGTGCTAGAGAGGGACACGCCAGGGCCTCTGGAAACACCATATATTTT